A selection of T cell receptor beta chains follows, all from one sample in a study of blood T cell repertoires in COVID-19. Assay: immunoSEQ multiplex PCR; the TCRdb copy retains only in-frame clones and omits some. The table has almost 250,000 clones, about 82% seen once; the top ten hold approximately 6%. The sequenced sample was peripheral blood. These receptors were obtained from a woman at least 80 years old with COVID-19, enrolled during active disease. CDR3s include the opening cysteine and the closing phenylalanine or tryptophan. Rows give clone size only sometimes, using once, few, many, or a class for an expanded clone.

V	size	J	CDR3
TRBV6-6	NA	TRBJ1-5	CASSYTNTQPQHF
TRBV19	NA	TRBJ1-2	CASSRDKGVLYGYTF
TRBV21-1	NA	TRBJ2-7	CASSRLLDSRYEQYF
TRBV7-3	NA	TRBJ2-7	CASSVGTGLSYEQYF
TRBV5-1	NA	TRBJ1-6	CASSLGDLNSPLHF
TRBV3-1/TRBV3-2	once	TRBJ1-2	CASSLRMVDRLRDGYTF
TRBV5-1	NA	TRBJ1-3	CASSLQGAVGNTIYF
TRBV20-1	NA	TRBJ2-7	CSASLSSPRYEQYF
TRBV6-5	NA	TRBJ1-4	CASSSRGTNEKLFF
TRBV7-2	NA	TRBJ2-1	CASSLSERGAGQQFF
TRBV3-1/TRBV3-2	NA	TRBJ1-5	CASSQGQGSNQPQHF
TRBV18	few	TRBJ1-2	CASSPSREVGYTF
TRBV11-2	NA	TRBJ2-1	CASSSYGVGVNEQFF
TRBV19	once	TRBJ1-5	CASSITGADQPQHF
TRBV3-1/TRBV3-2	few	TRBJ2-5	CASSQTGTSGETQYF
TRBV18	NA	TRBJ2-7	CASSGIREKGYEQYF
TRBV10-3	NA	TRBJ1-1	CAISESEVNTEAFF
TRBV28	NA	TRBJ1-2	CASSSRSNYGYTF
TRBV4-1	NA	TRBJ2-7	CASSLAFSAGAYEQYF
TRBV19	NA	TRBJ1-2	CASSPPGQESNYGYTF
TRBV5-8	NA	TRBJ2-6	CASSFDRTPSGANVLTF
TRBV10-3	NA	TRBJ2-3	CAISAKGGLSTDTQYF
TRBV18	once	TRBJ1-3	CASSRVRERAGNTIYF
TRBV5-1	NA	TRBJ1-6	CASSLTGGESPLHF
TRBV19	NA	TRBJ1-1	CASSNLDRGHTEAFF
TRBV12-3/TRBV12-4	NA	TRBJ1-2	CASSLGLNYGYTF
TRBV3-1/TRBV3-2	NA	TRBJ2-5	CASSQSETQYF
TRBV4-1	NA	TRBJ1-2	CASSQVPQIINYGYTF
TRBV7-3	NA	TRBJ1-2	CASSLNGGYGYTF
TRBV18	NA	TRBJ1-1	CASDRGDWTEAFF
TRBV27	NA	TRBJ1-6	CASATSGQGNSPLHF
TRBV5-1	NA	TRBJ1-4	CASSLDTGTGRELFF
TRBV5-6	NA	TRBJ1-3	CASSLLDRGDGNTIYF
TRBV7-9	NA	TRBJ1-2	CASSVRQGAYGYTF
TRBV5-1	NA	TRBJ2-1	CASSLVHDEQFF
TRBV30	NA	TRBJ2-1	CAWSASLAGGYNEQFF
TRBV6-6	NA	TRBJ1-1	CASSPRELTEAFF
TRBV6-5	NA	TRBJ2-7	CASRGTDSYEQYF
TRBV6-4	NA	TRBJ1-6	CASSGTANSPLHF
TRBV14	NA	TRBJ2-3	CASSQELSGNTQYF
TRBV19	once	TRBJ1-1	CASSILDSFEAFF